This note documents a single TCR beta chain sequence. The antigen it recognizes is unknown. No base qualities exist here, and no much larger clone lies one base off it. CD4+ T cells from unexposed donors were collected before the COVID-19 pandemic (2011-2018). After about 9 days of culture, CD4+ T cells were isolated with the EasySep CD4+ T cell isolation kit. As cell numbers permitted, CD4+ T cells from unexposed donors were tested for reactivity to SARS-CoV-2 S and N and to four common cold coronavirus spike pools. Each well received two million PBMCs, cultured in IMDM supplemented with about 4.5% human AB serum and around 10 IU/ml IL-2. Half of the culture medium was replaced with fresh IL-2-containing medium on days 3 and 7. In general, triplicate replicate wells were used for every peptide culture condition. The leukapheresis product used for the unexposed donors was purchased from a commercial source. PBMCs were isolated from leukapheresis product or whole blood by Ficoll-Paque PLUS gradient centrifugation. PBMCs were either cryopreserved at -140°C or used fresh in the expansion assay. The QIAamp Micro DNA Kit was used to extract genomic DNA from the CD4+ T cells.

The library was obtained by the immunoSEQ multiplex PCR assay. The authors' pipeline ran thus. During preprocessing, nonproductive sequences were removed, along with CDR3s that did not begin with C, did not end with F or W, or were shorter than 7 amino acids. Antigen-specific clonotypes were called with the MANAFEST web app, based on expansion relative to reference and other culture wells. To be counted as positive, a clone had to show significant expansion compared with the reference culture, at an FDR below 0.05, in 2 of 3 replicate wells. To be called positive, a clone also had to show significant expansion compared with every other tandem well and an odds ratio greater than 5. After three terminal residues were trimmed from each end, CDR3 homology was quantified as pairwise Levenshtein distance using the stringdist R package. The immuneACCESS repertoire file appears here via TCRdb, limited to in-frame rearrangements. These files lack a portion of the clones; in checked studies, under half of the deficit traces to unresolved V genes, and the cause of the others is not known. V and J calls and clone size are copied from that table; D and trimming were computed from the DNA. This sample holds some 26,000 clones; just under 75% were observed only once. The ten most abundant clones make up around 21% of the sample.

These data belong to a study of CD4 T cells in relation to SARS-CoV-2 and coronaviruses (TCRdb year 2021). Looking at the study overall: In the ViraFEST assay, PBMCs were cultured with antigen for approximately 9 days, after which TCR beta CDR3s were sequenced to identify clonal expansions specific to the antigen. An HIV-1 Nef peptide pool or a culture without peptide was used as the negative reference condition. For other donors in the study, expansion assays were sequenced with a different, Illumina-based TCR-beta assay. The study assessed, at the TCR clonotype level, memory CD4+ T cell crossreactivity between SARS-CoV-2 and common cold coronavirus spike proteins. Using patient-derived lymphoblastoid cell lines, the shared crossreactive spike epitopes were mapped to their HLA restriction. The Adaptive Biotechnologies TCR-sequencing kit was used for samples from a few pre-COVID donors and for the naive versus memory experiments, whereas the other data were Illumina-based.

The study at large found these results: Compared with monoreactive clones, crossreactive clones had significantly weaker SARS-CoV-2-driven expansion, a result consistent with antigenic imprinting. Because the crossreactivity analysis focused on spike protein, crossreactivity against other viral proteins was not assessed. Small numbers of patients and of tested TCRs were a limitation of the study. Pre-pandemic and post-infection samples were not both contributed by any donor, so tracing of the source of pre-existing responses was limited. In about two thirds of donors, memory CD4+ clonotypes turned up that crossrecognized SARS-CoV-2 and at least one common cold coronavirus spike.

Trimmed from V: 7 bases; trimmed from J: 9 bases; junction bases lacking a gene match: 13. The CDR3 goes from the cysteine to the phenylalanine over 15 residues. The retained sequence is limited to the CDR3, 45 bases, with the frame set at the first base. The germline V gene encodes CDR1 LNHDA and CDR2 SQIVND (reference sequence). Sample: CD4+ T cells from PBMCs, cultured in vitro. This sequence originates from a human donor in good health. Here the chain combines TRBV19 and TRBJ2-1, with 9 bases aligning to TRBD2. The nucleotides read TGTGCCAGTACCCCGGGACTAGCCTGGGACGGTGAGCAGTTCTTC. It codes for CASTPGLAWDGEQFF.